This T cell receptor (beta chain) originates from a study of monozygotic twins with inflammatory bowel disease. Study-wide points: Since immunosuppressive treatments differed, patient repertoires may have gained added variability. Discordant twins had repertoire similarity that did not differ from that of concordant twins, possibly from limited power.

Every TCR library used 3500 ng of total RNA. TCRdb reworked the 5' RACE reads into one entry per CDR3 protein, no DNA. The sample yields roughly 140,000 distinct CDR3 sequences, of which the top ten take up 2% to 3%. Points on this clonotype: Its antigen remains unknown.

Germline V gene sequence: CDR1 SGHTA, CDR2 FQGNSA. The CDR3 runs to 13 residues. The TCR originated in a human donor with ulcerative colitis or Crohn's disease, or a healthy co-twin of an affected twin (not recorded which). The chain carries TRBV7-2 and TRBJ1-4. Input material: blood. CDR3 region: CASSLNRGEKLFF.